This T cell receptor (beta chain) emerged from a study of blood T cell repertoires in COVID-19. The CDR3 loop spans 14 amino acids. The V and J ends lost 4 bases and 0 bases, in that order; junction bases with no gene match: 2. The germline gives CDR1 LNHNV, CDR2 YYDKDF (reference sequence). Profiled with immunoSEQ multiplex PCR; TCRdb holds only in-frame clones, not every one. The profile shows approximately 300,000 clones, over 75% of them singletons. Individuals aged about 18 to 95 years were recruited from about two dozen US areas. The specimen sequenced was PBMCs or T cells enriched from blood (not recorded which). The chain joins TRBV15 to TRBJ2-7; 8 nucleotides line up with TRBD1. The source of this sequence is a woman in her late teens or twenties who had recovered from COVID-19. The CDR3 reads CATSIGTGSYEQYF. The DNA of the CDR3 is TGTGCCACCAGCATTGGGACAGGCTCCTACGAGCAGTACTTC.